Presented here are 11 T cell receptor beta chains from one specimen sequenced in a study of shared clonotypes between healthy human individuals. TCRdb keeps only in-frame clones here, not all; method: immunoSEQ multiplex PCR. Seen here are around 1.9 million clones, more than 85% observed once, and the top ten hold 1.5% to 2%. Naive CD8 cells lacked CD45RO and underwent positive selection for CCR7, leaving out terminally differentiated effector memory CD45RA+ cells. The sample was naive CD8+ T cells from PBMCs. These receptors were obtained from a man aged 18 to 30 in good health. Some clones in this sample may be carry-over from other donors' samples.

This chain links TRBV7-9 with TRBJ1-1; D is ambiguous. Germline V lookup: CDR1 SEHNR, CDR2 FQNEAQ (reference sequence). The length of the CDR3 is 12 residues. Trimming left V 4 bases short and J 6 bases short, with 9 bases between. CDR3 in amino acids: CASSSLPAEAFF. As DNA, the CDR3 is TGTGCCAGCAGCTCCCTCCCGGCTGAAGCTTTCTTT.

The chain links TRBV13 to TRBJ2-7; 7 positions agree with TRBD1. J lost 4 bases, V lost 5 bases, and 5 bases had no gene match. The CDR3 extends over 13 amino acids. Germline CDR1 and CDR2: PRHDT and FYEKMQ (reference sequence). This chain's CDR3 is CASSAVTGYEQYF. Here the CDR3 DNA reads TGTGCCAGCAGCGCCGTGACAGGGTACGAGCAGTACTTC.

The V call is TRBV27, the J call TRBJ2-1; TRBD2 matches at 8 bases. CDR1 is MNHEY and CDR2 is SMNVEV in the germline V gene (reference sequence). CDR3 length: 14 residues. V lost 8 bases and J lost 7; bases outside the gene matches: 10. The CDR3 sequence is CASALAGWGNEQFF. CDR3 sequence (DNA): TGTGCCAGCGCTCTAGCGGGCTGGGGGAATGAGCAGTTCTTC.

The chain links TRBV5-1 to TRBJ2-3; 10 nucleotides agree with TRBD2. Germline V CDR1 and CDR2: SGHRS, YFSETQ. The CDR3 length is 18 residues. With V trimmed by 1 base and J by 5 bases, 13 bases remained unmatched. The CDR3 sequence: CASSLTSSSGRELDTQYF. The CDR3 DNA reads TGCGCCAGCAGCTTGACGTCCTCCAGCGGGAGGGAGTTAGATACGCAGTATTTT.

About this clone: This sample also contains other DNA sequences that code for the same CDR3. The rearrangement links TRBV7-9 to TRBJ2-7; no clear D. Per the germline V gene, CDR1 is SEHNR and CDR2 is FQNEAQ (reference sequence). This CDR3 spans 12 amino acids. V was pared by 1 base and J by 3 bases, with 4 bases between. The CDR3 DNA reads TGTGCCAGCAGCTTAGGTGACTACGAGCAGTACTTC. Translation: CASSLGDYEQYF.

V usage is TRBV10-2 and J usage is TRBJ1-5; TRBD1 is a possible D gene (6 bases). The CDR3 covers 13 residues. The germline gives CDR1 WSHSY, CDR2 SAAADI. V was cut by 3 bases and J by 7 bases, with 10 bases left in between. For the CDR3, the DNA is TGCGCCAGCAGTGAACGGGGGGCGCAGCCCCAGCATTTT. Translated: CASSERGAQPQHF.

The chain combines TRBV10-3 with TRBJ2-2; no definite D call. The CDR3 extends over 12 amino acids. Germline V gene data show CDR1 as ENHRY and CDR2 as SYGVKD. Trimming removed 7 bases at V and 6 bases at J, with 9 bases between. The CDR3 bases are TGTGCCATCAATGATGAGTCCGGGGAGCTGTTTTTT. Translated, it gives CAINDESGELFF.

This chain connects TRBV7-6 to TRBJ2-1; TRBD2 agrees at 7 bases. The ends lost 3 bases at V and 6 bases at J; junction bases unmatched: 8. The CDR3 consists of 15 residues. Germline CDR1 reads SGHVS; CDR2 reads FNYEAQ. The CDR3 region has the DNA TGTGCCAGCAGCTTGGAGCCCGGGACTATCAATGAGCAGTTCTTC. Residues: CASSLEPGTINEQFF.

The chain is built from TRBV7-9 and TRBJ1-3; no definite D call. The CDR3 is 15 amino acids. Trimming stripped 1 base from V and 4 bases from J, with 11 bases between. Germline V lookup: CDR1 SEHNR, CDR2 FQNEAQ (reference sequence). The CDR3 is CASSLGHMEGNTIYF. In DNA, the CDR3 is TGTGCCAGCAGCTTAGGACACATGGAGGGAAACACCATATATTTT.

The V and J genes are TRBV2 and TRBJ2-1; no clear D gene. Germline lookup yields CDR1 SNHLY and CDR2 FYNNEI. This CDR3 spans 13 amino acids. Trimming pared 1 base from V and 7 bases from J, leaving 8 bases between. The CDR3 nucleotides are TGTGCCAGCAGTGAAGGAATGAGGAATGAGCAGTTCTTC. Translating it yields CASSEGMRNEQFF.

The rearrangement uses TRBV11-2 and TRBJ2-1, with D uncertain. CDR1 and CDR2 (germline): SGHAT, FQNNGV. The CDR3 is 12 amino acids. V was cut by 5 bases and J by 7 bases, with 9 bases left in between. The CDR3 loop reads CASSPTGNEQFF. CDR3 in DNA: TGTGCCAGCAGCCCGACCGGTAATGAGCAGTTCTTC.